This T cell receptor (beta chain) was identified in a study of shared clonotypes between healthy human individuals. Findings of the study overall: Naive CD4 clonotypes overlapped across a handful of donors at around 5%.

DNA at around 200 ng, tens of thousands of T cell genomes, went into sorted-subset replicate PCRs. Some clones are missing from TCRdb's copy, which holds only in-frame ones; the method was immunoSEQ multiplex PCR. The sample holds under 650,000 clones; about 96% are singletons and the top ten take about 0.064%. Within Nashville, Tennessee resided all donors, each a Caucasian adult. Both subsets, CD45RA+ naive and CD45RA-negative memory, were split from the CD4+ cells. This CDR3 is 15 amino acids long. CDR1 and CDR2 from the germline V gene are SGHRS and YFSETQ. V shed 0 bases and J shed 0 bases, with 6 bases lying between them. As to this clone: The antigen remains unidentified. Other DNA sequences in the same sample also yield this CDR3.

The chain employs TRBV5-1 and TRBJ1-4; D unclear. Sequencing was performed on naive CD4+ T cells sorted from blood. As to subset: CD45RA+ positively selected. This TCR was recovered from a woman younger than 45 in good health. The CDR3 spells CASSLGGATNEKLFF. The CDR3 region has the DNA TGCGCCAGCAGCTTGGGAGGCGCAACTAATGAAAAACTGTTTTTT.